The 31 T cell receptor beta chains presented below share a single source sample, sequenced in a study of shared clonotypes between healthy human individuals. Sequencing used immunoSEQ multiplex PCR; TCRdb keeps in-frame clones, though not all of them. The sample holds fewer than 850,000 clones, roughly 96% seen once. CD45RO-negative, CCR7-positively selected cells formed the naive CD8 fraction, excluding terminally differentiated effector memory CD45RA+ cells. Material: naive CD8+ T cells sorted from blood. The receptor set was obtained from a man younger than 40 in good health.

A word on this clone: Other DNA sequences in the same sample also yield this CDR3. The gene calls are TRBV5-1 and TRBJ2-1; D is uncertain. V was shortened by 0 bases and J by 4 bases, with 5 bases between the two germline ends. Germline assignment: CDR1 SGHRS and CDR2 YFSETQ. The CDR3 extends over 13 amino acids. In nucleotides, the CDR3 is TGCGCCAGCAGCTTGGACAGTTACAATGAGCAGTTCTTC. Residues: CASSLDSYNEQFF.

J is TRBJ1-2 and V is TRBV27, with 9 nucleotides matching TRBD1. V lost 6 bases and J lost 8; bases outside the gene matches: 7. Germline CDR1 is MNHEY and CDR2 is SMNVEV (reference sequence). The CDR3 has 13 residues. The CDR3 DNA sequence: TGTGCCAGCAGAGACAGGGGGACAAGGGGCTACACCTTC. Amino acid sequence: CASRDRGTRGYTF.

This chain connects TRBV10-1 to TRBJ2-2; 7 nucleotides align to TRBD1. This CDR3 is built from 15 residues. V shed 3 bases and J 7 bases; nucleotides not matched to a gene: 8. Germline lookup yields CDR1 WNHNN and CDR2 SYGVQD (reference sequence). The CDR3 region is CASSDRRQGIGELFF. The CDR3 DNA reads TGCGCCAGCAGTGATCGAAGACAGGGAATCGGGGAGCTGTTTTTT.

DNA of the CDR3: TGTGCCAGCAGATTTGACCGATCCTACGAGCAGTACTTC. This sequence encodes CASRFDRSYEQYF. The V and J genes are TRBV6-5 and TRBJ2-7; D is uncertain. Germline assignment: CDR1 MNHEY and CDR2 SVGAGI. CDR3 length: 13 amino acids. The ends were cut back, 6 bases at V and 1 base at J, with 10 bases in the middle.

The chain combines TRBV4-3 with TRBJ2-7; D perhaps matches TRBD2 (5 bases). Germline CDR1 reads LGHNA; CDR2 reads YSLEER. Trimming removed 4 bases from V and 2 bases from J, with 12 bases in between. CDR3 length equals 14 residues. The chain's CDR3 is CASSLVRGTYEQYF. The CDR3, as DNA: TGCGCCAGCAGCCTAGTCCGGGGAACCTACGAGCAGTACTTC.

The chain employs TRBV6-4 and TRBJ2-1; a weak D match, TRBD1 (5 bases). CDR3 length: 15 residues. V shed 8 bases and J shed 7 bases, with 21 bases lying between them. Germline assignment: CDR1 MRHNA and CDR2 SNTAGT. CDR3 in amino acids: CASSKRQGIINEQFF. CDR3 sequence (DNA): TGTGCCAGCTCCAAACGCCAGGGTATAATAAATGAGCAGTTCTTC.

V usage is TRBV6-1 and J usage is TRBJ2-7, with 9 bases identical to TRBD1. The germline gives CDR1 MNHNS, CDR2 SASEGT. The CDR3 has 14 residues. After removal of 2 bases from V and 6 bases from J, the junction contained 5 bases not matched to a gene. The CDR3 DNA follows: TGTGCCAGCAGTGAATGGGGACAGGGCTCCGAGCAGTACTTC. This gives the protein CASSEWGQGSEQYF.

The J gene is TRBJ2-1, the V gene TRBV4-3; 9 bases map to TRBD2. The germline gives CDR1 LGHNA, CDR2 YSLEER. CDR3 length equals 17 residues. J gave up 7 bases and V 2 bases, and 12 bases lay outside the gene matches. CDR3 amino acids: CASSQTPGLAGSNEQFF. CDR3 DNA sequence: TGCGCCAGCAGCCAAACGCCGGGTCTAGCGGGATCGAATGAGCAGTTCTTC.

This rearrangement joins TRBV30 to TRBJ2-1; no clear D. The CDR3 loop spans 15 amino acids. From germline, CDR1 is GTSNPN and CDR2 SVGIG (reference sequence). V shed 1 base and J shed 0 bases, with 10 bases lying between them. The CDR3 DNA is TGTGCCTGGAGTGGTGGTCAACCCTCCTACAATGAGCAGTTCTTC. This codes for CAWSGGQPSYNEQFF.

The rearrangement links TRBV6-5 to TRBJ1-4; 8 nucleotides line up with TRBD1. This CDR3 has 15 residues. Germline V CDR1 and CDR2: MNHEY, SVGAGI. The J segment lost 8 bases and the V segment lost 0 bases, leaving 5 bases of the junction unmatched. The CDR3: CASSYSTSGGEKLFF. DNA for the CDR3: TGTGCCAGCAGTTACTCGACCTCAGGGGGCGAAAAACTGTTTTTT.

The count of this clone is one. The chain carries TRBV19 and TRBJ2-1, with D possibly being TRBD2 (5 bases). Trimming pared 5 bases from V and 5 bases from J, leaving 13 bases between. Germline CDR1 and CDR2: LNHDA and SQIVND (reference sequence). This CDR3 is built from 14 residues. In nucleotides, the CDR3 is TGTGCCAGTAGTCCGAGACTACCCCACAATGAGCAGTTCTTC. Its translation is CASSPRLPHNEQFF.

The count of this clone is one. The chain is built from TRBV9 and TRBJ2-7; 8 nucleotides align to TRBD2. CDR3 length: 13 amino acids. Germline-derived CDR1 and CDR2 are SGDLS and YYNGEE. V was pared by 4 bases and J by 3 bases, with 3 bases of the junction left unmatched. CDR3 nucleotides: TGTGCCAGCAGCTCGGGACTAGTCTACGAGCAGTACTTC. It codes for CASSSGLVYEQYF.

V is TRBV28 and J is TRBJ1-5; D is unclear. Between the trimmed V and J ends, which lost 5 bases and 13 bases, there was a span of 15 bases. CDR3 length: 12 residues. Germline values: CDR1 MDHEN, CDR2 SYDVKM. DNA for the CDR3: TGTGCCAGCAGTCAAACAAGGAGATTTCAGCATTTT. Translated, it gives CASSQTRRFQHF.

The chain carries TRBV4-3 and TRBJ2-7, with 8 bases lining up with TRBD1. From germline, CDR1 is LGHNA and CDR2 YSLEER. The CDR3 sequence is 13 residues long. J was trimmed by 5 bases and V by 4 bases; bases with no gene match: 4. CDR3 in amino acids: CASSPTGVHEQYF. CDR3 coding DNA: TGCGCCAGCAGCCCGACAGGGGTCCACGAGCAGTACTTC.

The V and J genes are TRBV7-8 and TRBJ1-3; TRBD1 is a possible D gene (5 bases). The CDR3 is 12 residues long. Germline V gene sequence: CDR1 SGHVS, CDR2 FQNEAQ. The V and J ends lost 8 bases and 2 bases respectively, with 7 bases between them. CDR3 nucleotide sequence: TGTGCCAGCGAGGGGCCTGGAAACACCATATATTTT. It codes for CASEGPGNTIYF. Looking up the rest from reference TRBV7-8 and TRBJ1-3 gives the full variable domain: GAGVSQSPRYKVAKRGQDVALRCDPISGHVSLFWYQQALGQGPEFLTYFQNEAQLDKSGLPSDRFFAERPEGSVSTLKIQRTQQEDSAVYLCASEGPGNTIYFGEGSWLTVV.

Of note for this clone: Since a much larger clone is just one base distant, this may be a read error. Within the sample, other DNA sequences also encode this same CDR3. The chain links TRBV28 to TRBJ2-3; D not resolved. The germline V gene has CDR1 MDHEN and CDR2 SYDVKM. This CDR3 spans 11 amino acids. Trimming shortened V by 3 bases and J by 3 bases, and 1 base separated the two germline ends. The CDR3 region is CASSFTDTQYF. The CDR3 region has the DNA TGTGCCAGCAGTTTTACAGATACGCAGTATTTT.

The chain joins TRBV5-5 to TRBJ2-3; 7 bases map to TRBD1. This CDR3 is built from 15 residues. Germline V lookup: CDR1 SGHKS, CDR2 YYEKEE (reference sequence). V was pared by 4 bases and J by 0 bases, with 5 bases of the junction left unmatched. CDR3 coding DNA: TGTGCCAGCAGCCTGGGACAGACTAGCACAGATACGCAGTATTTT. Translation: CASSLGQTSTDTQYF. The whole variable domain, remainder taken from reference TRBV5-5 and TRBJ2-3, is DAGVTQSPTHLIKTRGQQVTLRCSPISGHKSVSWYQQVLGQGPQFIFQYYEKEERGRGNFPDRFSARQFPNYSSELNVNALLLGDSALYLCASSLGQTSTDTQYFGPGTRLTVL.

CDR3 residues: CASSSGRTTEAFF. The CDR3 DNA follows: TGTGCCAGCAGCTCCGGACGTACGACTGAAGCTTTCTTT. V gene TRBV7-3 combines with J gene TRBJ1-1; D is uncertain. V gave up 4 bases and J gave up 5 bases, with 11 bases separating them. CDR3 length equals 13 residues. Germline V gives CDR1 SGHTA, CDR2 FQGTGA.

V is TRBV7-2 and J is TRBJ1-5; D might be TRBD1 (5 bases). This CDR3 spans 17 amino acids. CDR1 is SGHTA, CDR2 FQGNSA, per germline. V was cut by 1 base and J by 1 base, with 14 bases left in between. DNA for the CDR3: TGTGCCAGCAGCTTAGGCGGAGGAGGGGAGAGCAATCAGCCCCAGCATTTT. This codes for CASSLGGGGESNQPQHF.

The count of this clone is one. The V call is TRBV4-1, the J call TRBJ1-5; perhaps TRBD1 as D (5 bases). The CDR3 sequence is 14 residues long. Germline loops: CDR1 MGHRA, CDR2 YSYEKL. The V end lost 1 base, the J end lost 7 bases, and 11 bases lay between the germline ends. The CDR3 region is CASSQGGGAQPQHF. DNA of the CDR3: TGCGCCAGCAGCCAAGGGGGAGGGGCCCAGCCCCAGCATTTT.

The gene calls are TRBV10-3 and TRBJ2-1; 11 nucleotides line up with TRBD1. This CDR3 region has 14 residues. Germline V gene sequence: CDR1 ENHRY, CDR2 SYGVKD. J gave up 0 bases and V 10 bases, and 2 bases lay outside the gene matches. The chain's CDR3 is CATGTGGSYNEQFF. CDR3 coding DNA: TGTGCCACCGGGACAGGGGGCTCCTACAATGAGCAGTTCTTC.

The CDR3 loop reads CASSLEDNEQFF. CDR3 sequence (DNA): TGTGCCAGCAGTTTAGAGGACAATGAGCAGTTCTTC. The chain recombines TRBV27 with TRBJ2-1; D unresolved. Looked up from germline, CDR1 is MNHEY and CDR2 is SMNVEV (reference sequence). This CDR3 contains 12 residues. V dropped 2 bases and J dropped 5 bases, with 4 bases sitting between them.

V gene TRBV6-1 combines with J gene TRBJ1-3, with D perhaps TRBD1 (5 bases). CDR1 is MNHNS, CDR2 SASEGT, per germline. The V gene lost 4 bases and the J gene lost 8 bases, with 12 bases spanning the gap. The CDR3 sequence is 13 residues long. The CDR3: CASSGGFIDTIYF. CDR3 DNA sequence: TGTGCCAGCAGTGGGGGCTTCATCGACACCATATATTTT.

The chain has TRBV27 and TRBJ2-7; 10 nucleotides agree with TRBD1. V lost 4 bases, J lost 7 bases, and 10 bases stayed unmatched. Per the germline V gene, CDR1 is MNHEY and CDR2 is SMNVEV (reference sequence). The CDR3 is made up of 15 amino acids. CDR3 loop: CASSSPGTGAREQYF. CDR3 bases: TGTGCCAGCAGTTCCCCCGGGACAGGGGCTAGAGAGCAGTACTTC.

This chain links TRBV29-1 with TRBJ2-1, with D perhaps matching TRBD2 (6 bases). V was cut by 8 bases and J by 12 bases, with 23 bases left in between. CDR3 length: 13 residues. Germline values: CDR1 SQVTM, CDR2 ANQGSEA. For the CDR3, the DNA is TGCAGCATTCCTTGGGACTCCTTGGGCGTGCAGTTCTTC. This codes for CSIPWDSLGVQFF.

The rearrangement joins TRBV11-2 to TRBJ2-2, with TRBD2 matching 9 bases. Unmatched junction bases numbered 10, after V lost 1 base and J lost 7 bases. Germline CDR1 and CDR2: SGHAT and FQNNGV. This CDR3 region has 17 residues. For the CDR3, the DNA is TGTGCCAGCAGCTTAGGCGGGCGGGAGGGCCAGGTCGGGGAGCTGTTTTTT. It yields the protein CASSLGGREGQVGELFF.

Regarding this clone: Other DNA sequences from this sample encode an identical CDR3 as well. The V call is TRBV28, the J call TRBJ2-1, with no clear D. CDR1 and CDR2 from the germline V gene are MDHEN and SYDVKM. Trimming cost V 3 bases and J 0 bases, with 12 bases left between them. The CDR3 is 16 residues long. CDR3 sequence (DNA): TGTGCCAGCAGTTTCCTTCGACTGAGCTCCTACAATGAGCAGTTCTTC. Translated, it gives CASSFLRLSSYNEQFF.

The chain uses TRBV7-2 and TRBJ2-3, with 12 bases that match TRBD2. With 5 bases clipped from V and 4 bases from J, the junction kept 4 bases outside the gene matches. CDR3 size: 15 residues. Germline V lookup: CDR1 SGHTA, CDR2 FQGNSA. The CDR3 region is CASSLLAGGSDTQYF. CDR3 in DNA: TGTGCCAGCAGCCTACTAGCGGGAGGTTCAGATACGCAGTATTTT.

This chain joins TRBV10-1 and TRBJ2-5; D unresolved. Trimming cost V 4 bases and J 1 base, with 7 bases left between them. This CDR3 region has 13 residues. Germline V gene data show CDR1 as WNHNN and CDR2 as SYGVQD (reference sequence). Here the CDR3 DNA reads TGCGCCAGCAGTGTGGGATTCCAAGAGACCCAGTACTTC. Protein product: CASSVGFQETQYF.

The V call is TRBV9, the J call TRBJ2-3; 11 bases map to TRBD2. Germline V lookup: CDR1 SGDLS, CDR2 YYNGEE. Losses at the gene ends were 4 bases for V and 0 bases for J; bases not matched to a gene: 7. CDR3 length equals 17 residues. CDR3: CASSPGTSGTSTDTQYF. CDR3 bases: TGTGCCAGCAGCCCAGGGACTAGCGGAACTAGCACAGATACGCAGTATTTT. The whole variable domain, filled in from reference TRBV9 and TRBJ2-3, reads DSGVTQTPKHLITATGQRVTLRCSPRSGDLSVYWYQQSLDQGLQFLIQYYNGEERAKGNILERFSAQQFPDLHSELNLSSLELGDSALYFCASSPGTSGTSTDTQYFGPGTRLTVL.

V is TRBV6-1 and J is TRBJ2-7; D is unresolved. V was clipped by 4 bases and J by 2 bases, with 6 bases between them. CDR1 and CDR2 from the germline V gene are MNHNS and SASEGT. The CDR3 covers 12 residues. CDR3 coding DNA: TGTGCCAGCAGTGTAGGGACCTACGAGCAGTACTTC. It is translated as CASSVGTYEQYF.